A single sample gave rise to the 24 T cell receptor beta chains below, sequenced in a study of PD-L1 blockade in urothelial cancer. Profiled with immunoSEQ multiplex PCR; TCRdb holds only in-frame clones, not every one. The sample has 50,000 or so clones; approximately 80% are singletons. Sequenced material: PBMCs, taken around atezolizumab (anti-PD-L1) treatment. The origin of the receptors is a man between 65 and 85 years old with urothelial cancer.

This clone has only a few counts. V gene TRBV30 combines with J gene TRBJ1-1; a possible D gene is TRBD1 (5 bases). Germline CDR1 reads GTSNPN; CDR2 reads SVGIG (reference sequence). The CDR3 consists of 14 residues. Trimming stripped 1 base from V and 4 bases from J, with 13 bases between. In DNA, the CDR3 is TGTGCCTGGAGTGCCGCCAGGGTTGGCACTGAAGCTTTCTTT. Encoded protein: CAWSAARVGTEAFF. The full variable domain, rest sourced from reference TRBV30 and TRBJ1-1, is SQTIHQWPATLVQPVGSPLSLECTVEGTSNPNLYWYRQAAGRGLQLLFYSVGIGQISSEVPQNLSASRPQDRQFILSSKKLLLSDSGFYLCAWSAARVGTEAFFGQGTRLTVV.

The genes are TRBV28 and TRBJ2-5; 12 nucleotides align to TRBD2. The CDR3 runs 15 residues. The germline V gene has CDR1 MDHEN and CDR2 SYDVKM. V was pared by 0 bases and J by 4 bases, with 0 bases of the junction left unmatched. The CDR3 region is CASSLWTSGRETQYF. CDR3 coding DNA: TGTGCCAGCAGTTTATGGACTAGCGGGAGAGAGACCCAGTACTTC.

The V call is TRBV10-3, the J call TRBJ2-7; D might be TRBD2 (6 bases). The CDR3 contains 13 residues. V dropped 10 bases and J dropped 0 bases, with 13 bases sitting between them. Germline V CDR1 and CDR2: ENHRY, SYGVKD. Here the CDR3 DNA reads TGTGCCACACGGCGGGGTCGCTCCTACGAGCAGTACTTC. This encodes CATRRGRSYEQYF.

This chain links TRBV10-2 with TRBJ1-5; D is undetermined. V lost 0 bases and J lost 6, with 9 bases in between. Germline V gene data show CDR1 as WSHSY and CDR2 as SAAADI. This CDR3 has 14 residues. CDR3 sequence (DNA): TGCGCCAGCAGTGAGTCAAGGGCGGGTCAGCCCCAGCATTTT. Its protein is CASSESRAGQPQHF.

The chain is built from TRBV30 and TRBJ1-2, with 9 nucleotides matching TRBD1. Germline V gene lookup returns CDR1 GTSNPN and CDR2 SVGIG (reference sequence). V lost 0 bases and J lost 5; bases outside the gene matches: 10. This CDR3 region has 16 residues. CDR3 coding DNA: TGTGCCTGGAGTGTAGCCCCGAGGACAGGGGTGTATGGCTACACCTTC. This codes for CAWSVAPRTGVYGYTF. Together with reference TRBV30 and TRBJ1-2, the CDR3 gives the full variable domain: SQTIHQWPATLVQPVGSPLSLECTVEGTSNPNLYWYRQAAGRGLQLLFYSVGIGQISSEVPQNLSASRPQDRQFILSSKKLLLSDSGFYLCAWSVAPRTGVYGYTFGSGTRLTVV.

The chain couples TRBV7-6 to TRBJ2-1; 10 bases align to TRBD2. V dropped 4 bases and J dropped 5; count of bases not matched to a gene: 5. The CDR3 extends over 15 amino acids. CDR1 is SGHVS, CDR2 FNYEAQ, per germline. The CDR3 sequence: CASSSSGRANNEQFF. The CDR3 region has the DNA TGTGCCAGCAGCTCTAGCGGGAGAGCTAACAATGAGCAGTTCTTC.

The chain recombines TRBV14 with TRBJ1-5, with D perhaps TRBD1 (6 bases). The germline gives CDR1 SGHDN, CDR2 FVKESK. CDR3 size: 16 residues. V was cut by 3 bases and J by 7 bases, with 19 bases left in between. The DNA of the CDR3 is TGTGCCAGCAGCCAGCCCCCAGGGGCGGTAGGCCAGCCCCAGCATTTT. As protein: CASSQPPGAVGQPQHF.

The V and J genes are TRBV30 and TRBJ2-1, with D possibly being TRBD2 (5 bases). Germline CDR1 GTSNPN, CDR2 SVGIG (reference sequence). The length of the CDR3 is 15 residues. V lost 2 bases to trimming and J lost 3 bases, with 14 bases between them. The CDR3 loop reads CAWSRAVQSYNEQFF. DNA for the CDR3: TGTGCCTGGAGTAGAGCGGTCCAAAGCTACAATGAGCAGTTCTTC. Complete variable domain (other parts from reference TRBV30 and TRBJ2-1): SQTIHQWPATLVQPVGSPLSLECTVEGTSNPNLYWYRQAAGRGLQLLFYSVGIGQISSEVPQNLSASRPQDRQFILSSKKLLLSDSGFYLCAWSRAVQSYNEQFFGPGTRLTVL.

The chain links TRBV11-3 to TRBJ2-2; D gene ambiguous. V lost 3 bases and J 2 bases, leaving 10 bases between the germline ends. In germline, CDR1 is SGHNT, CDR2 YENEEA. This CDR3 contains 15 residues. The CDR3 loop reads CASSFGGDNTGELFF. CDR3 nucleotides: TGTGCCAGCAGCTTTGGCGGAGATAACACCGGGGAGCTGTTTTTT.

CDR3 loop: CASREDRGLYEQYF. Written as DNA, the CDR3 is TGTGCCAGCAGAGAGGACAGGGGCTTGTACGAGCAGTACTTC. The chain joins TRBV7-2 to TRBJ2-7; 9 nucleotides agree with TRBD1. Germline trimming cut 6 bases from V and 4 bases from J; bases unmatched to any gene: 7. The germline gives CDR1 SGHTA, CDR2 FQGNSA. The CDR3 contains 14 residues.

This rearrangement joins TRBV2 to TRBJ2-4; 9 bases are shared with TRBD1. CDR3 length: 15 residues. Trimming removed 6 bases from V and 5 bases from J; junction bases left unmatched: 8. The V gene's germline CDR1 is SNHLY and CDR2 FYNNEI. The CDR3 DNA sequence: TGTGCCAGCAGGGGGGGACAGGGTGGACAAAACATTCAGTACTTC. Its translation is CASRGGQGGQNIQYF.

This rearrangement joins TRBV25-1 to TRBJ2-5; TRBD1 aligns across 9 bases. CDR1 and CDR2 from the germline V gene are MGHDK and SYGVNS. V dropped 2 bases and J dropped 5; count of bases not matched to a gene: 6. The CDR3 is 15 amino acids. CDR3 loop: CASSERGQGRETQYF. The DNA of the CDR3 is TGTGCCAGCAGTGAAAGGGGACAGGGAAGGGAGACCCAGTACTTC.

This clone appeared once. The rearrangement links TRBV2 to TRBJ1-4; TRBD1 might be the D (5 bases). Trimming left V 11 bases short and J 8 bases short, with 21 bases between. CDR1 is SNHLY and CDR2 is FYNNEI in the germline V gene. This CDR3 spans 14 amino acids. CDR3 in amino acids: CAGVDPRAGEKLFF. CDR3 coding DNA: TGTGCCGGCGTAGATCCCAGGGCTGGGGAAAAACTGTTTTTT.

This clone was seen a few times. CDR3 in amino acids: CASRRAGEAYNEQFF. DNA for the CDR3: TGTGCCAGTAGGAGAGCGGGAGAGGCCTACAATGAGCAGTTCTTC. This chain uses TRBV19 with TRBJ2-1, with 8 bases aligning to TRBD2. V lost 6 bases to trimming and J lost 2 bases; unmatched junction nucleotides: 6. Germline CDR1 is LNHDA and CDR2 is SQIVND (reference sequence). The CDR3 extends over 15 amino acids.

The V and J genes are TRBV28 and TRBJ2-1; 9 positions match TRBD2. The CDR3 totals 16 residues. V was clipped by 6 bases and J by 4 bases; unmatched bases: 10. Germline V lookup: CDR1 MDHEN, CDR2 SYDVKM. CDR3 region: CASSPHGTSRYNEQFF. CDR3 sequence (DNA): TGTGCCAGCAGCCCGCATGGGACTAGCCGATACAATGAGCAGTTCTTC.

The chain couples TRBV6-1 to TRBJ1-4; the match to TRBD1 covers 7 bases. There are 12 residues in the CDR3. The germline CDR1 and CDR2 sequences are MNHNS and SASEGT. Losses at the gene ends were 7 bases for V and 8 bases for J; bases not matched to a gene: 4. The CDR3 nucleotides read TGTGCCAGCAAGGGGGCAGGGGAAAAACTGTTTTTT. It codes for CASKGAGEKLFF.

The genes are TRBV2 and TRBJ2-1; the D gene is possibly TRBD2 (6 bases). This CDR3 contains 13 residues. V was clipped by 4 bases and J by 9 bases, with 13 bases between them. Per the germline V gene, CDR1 is SNHLY and CDR2 is FYNNEI. Written as DNA, the CDR3 is TGTGCCAGCAGTGTGGACTATTTAAGTGAGCAGTTCTTC. It translates to CASSVDYLSEQFF.

The V and J genes are TRBV5-1 and TRBJ2-1; TRBD2 matches 8 bases. The CDR3 loop spans 18 amino acids. V shed 4 bases and J 0 bases; nucleotides not matched to a gene: 12. CDR1 SGHRS and CDR2 YFSETQ come from the germline V gene. The CDR3 DNA is TGCGCCAGCAGCCAAAACCCATCAGGGACTAGCTCCTACAATGAGCAGTTCTTC. This translates into CASSQNPSGTSSYNEQFF.

The chain is built from TRBV25-1 and TRBJ1-1; weak D call: TRBD1 (6 bases). This CDR3 is built from 12 residues. Germline V gene sequence: CDR1 MGHDK, CDR2 SYGVNS. The V end lost 6 bases, the J end lost 10 bases, and 15 bases lay between the germline ends. DNA for the CDR3: TGTGCCAGCAGATCATCAGGGGACGGAGCTTTCTTT. Protein product: CASRSSGDGAFF.

This clone was seen just once. It is unclear where the CDR3 begins or ends on the DNA, so no DNA is shown, and the CDR3 is as TCRdb lists it. The chain recombines TRBV19 with TRBJ2-1; the table's D gene call, TRBD2, was not cross checked with the DNA. The germline V gene has CDR1 LNHDA and CDR2 SQIVND (reference sequence). 14 amino acids form the CDR3, both terminal residues included. This CDR3 reads CASTSGPRAGGQFF.

This chain links TRBV28 with TRBJ2-7; D is undetermined. The length of the CDR3 is 11 residues. CDR1 and CDR2 from the germline V gene are MDHEN and SYDVKM. Trimming removed 5 bases from V and 4 bases from J, with 6 bases in between. Here the CDR3 DNA reads TGTGCCAGCAGTGTCAGTTACGAGCAGTACTTC. It translates to CASSVSYEQYF.

The gene calls are TRBV4-2 and TRBJ1-5; 7 bases align to TRBD1. The CDR3 is 15 residues long. The V segment lost 4 bases and the J segment 0 bases; nucleotides outside the gene matches: 3. CDR1 is LGHNA, CDR2 YNFKEQ, per germline. CDR3 residues: CASSPDRASNQPQHF. DNA of the CDR3: TGTGCCAGCAGCCCCGACAGGGCTAGCAATCAGCCCCAGCATTTT.

This sequence joins TRBV2 and TRBJ1-5; TRBD1 matches at 8 bases. V shed 6 bases, J shed 6 bases, and the junction held 7 bases outside the gene matches. This CDR3 is built from 14 residues. The V gene's germline CDR1 is SNHLY and CDR2 FYNNEI. The CDR3 region is CASRTGQGGQPQHF. The CDR3, as DNA: TGTGCCAGCAGAACCGGACAGGGAGGTCAGCCCCAGCATTTT.

In DNA form, the CDR3 reads TGCAGCGGGACTAGCGTGGAGACCCAGTACTTC. Its translation: CSGTSVETQYF. The V call is TRBV29-1, the J call TRBJ2-5, with 9 bases aligning to TRBD2. Germline V gene data show CDR1 as SQVTM and CDR2 as ANQGSEA. Trimming removed 7 bases from V and 5 bases from J; junction bases left unmatched: 2. The CDR3 length is 11 residues.